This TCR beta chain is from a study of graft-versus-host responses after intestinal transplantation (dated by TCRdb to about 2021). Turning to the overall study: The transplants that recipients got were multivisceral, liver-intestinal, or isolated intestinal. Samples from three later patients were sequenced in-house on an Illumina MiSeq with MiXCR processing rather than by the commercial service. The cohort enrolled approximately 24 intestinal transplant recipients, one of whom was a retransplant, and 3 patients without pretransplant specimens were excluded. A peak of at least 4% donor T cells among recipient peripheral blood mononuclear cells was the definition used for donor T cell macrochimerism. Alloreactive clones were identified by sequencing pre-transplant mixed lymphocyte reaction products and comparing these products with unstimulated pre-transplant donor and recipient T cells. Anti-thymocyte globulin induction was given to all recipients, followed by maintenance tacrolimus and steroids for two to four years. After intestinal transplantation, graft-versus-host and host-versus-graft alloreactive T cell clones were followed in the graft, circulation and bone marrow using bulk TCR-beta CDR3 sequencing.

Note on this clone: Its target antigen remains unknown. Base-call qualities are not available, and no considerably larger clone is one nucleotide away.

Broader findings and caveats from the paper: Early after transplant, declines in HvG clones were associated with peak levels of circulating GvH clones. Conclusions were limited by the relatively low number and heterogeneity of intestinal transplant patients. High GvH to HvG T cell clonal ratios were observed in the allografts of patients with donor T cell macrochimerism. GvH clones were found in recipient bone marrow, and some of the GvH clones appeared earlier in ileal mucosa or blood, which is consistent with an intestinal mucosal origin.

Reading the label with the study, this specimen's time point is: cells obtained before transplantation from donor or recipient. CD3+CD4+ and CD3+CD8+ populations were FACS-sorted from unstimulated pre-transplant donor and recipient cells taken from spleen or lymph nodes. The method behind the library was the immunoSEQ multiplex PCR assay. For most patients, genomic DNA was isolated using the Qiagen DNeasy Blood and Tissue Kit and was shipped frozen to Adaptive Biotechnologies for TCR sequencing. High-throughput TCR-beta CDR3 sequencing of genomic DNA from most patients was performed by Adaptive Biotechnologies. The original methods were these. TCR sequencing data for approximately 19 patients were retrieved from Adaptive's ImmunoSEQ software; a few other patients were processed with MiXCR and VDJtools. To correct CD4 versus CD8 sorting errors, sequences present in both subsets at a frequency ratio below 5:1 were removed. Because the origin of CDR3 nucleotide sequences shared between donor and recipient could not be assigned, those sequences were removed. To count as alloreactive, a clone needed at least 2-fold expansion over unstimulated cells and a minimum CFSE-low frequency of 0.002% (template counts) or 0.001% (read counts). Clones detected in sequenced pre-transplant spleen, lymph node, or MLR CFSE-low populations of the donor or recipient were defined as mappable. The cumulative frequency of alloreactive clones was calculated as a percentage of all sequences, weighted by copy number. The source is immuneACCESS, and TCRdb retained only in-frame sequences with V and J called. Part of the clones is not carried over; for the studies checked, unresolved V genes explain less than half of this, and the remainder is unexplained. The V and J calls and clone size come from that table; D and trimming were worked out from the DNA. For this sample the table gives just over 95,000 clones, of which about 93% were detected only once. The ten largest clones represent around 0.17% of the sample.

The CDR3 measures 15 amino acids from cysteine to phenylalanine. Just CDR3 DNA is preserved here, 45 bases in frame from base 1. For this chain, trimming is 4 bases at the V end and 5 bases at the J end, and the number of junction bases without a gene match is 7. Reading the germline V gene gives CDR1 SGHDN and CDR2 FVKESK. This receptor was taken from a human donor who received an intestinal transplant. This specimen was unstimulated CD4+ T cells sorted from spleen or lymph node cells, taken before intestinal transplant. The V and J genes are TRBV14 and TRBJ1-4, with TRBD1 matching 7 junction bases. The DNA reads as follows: TGTGCCAGCAGCCGACAGGGACTGGGGAATGAAAAACTGTTTTTT. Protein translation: CASSRQGLGNEKLFF.